A selection of T cell receptor beta chains follows, all from one sample in a study of blood T cell repertoires in COVID-19. Repertoires were generated with immunoSEQ multiplex PCR, while TCRdb's copy carries only in-frame clones and drops some. The sample has 130,000 or so clones, 75% to 90% seen once; the top ten hold roughly 4%. Sequencing used peripheral blood. All receptors come from a man aged 35 to 55 with acute or convalescent COVID-19. Both conserved end residues are part of each CDR3. The order of the fields is J gene, D gene, V gene, clone size, CDR3 protein, CDR3 DNA. A D gene is named only where the DNA matches it firmly. Only some rows state a clone size, as once, few, many or a class for expanded clones.

TRBJ1-3 | - | TRBV2 | - | CASSVDPRENTIYF | TGTGCCAGCAGTGTAGACCCCAGGGAAAACACCATATATTTT
TRBJ1-5 | TRBD1 | TRBV6-2/TRBV6-3 | once | CASSSDRAYNQPQHF | TGTGCCAGCAGCTCTGACAGGGCCTACAATCAGCCCCAGCATTTT
TRBJ1-2 | - | TRBV30 | few | CAWRRPGLLGYTF | TGTGCCTGGAGGCGACCGGGACTATTGGGCTACACCTTC
TRBJ1-6 | - | TRBV13 | - | CASSIQGSSYNSPLHF | TGTGCCAGCAGCATCCAGGGTAGCTCCTATAATTCACCCCTCCACTTT
TRBJ1-2 | - | TRBV7-2 | - | CASSLVGEGGGYTF | TGTGCCAGCAGCTTAGTCGGGGAGGGGGGCGGCTACACCTTC
TRBJ1-1 | - | TRBV3-1/TRBV3-2 | - | CASSQDWGYTDTEAFF | TGTGCCAGCAGCCAAGACTGGGGCTACACGGACACTGAAGCTTTCTTT
TRBJ2-7 | - | TRBV6-5 | - | CASSYTENYEQYF | TGTGCCAGCAGTTACACGGAGAACTACGAGCAGTACTTC
TRBJ2-3 | TRBD2 | TRBV11-3 | - | CASSLGSGRDTQYF | TGTGCCAGCAGCTTAGGGAGCGGGAGAGATACGCAGTATTTT
TRBJ1-2 | - | TRBV29-1 | few | CSVYLDGYTF | TGCAGCGTTTACTTAGATGGCTACACCTTC
TRBJ1-1 | TRBD1 | TRBV6-5 | - | CASSYAGGYTEAFF | TGTGCCAGCAGTTACGCAGGGGGGTACACTGAAGCTTTCTTT
TRBJ1-2 | TRBD1 | TRBV7-2 | - | CASSLAPGQGVLRGYGYTF | TGTGCCAGCAGCCTCGCGCCGGGACAGGGTGTTCTGCGGGGCTATGGCTACACCTTC
TRBJ1-2 | - | TRBV6-6 | - | CASTQRGGNGYTF | TGTGCCAGCACCCAACGGGGGGGCAATGGCTACACCTTC
TRBJ2-7 | - | TRBV19 | once | CASSNQVGRGYEQYF | TGTGCCAGTAGTAATCAGGTAGGCAGGGGATACGAGCAGTACTTC
TRBJ2-7 | - | TRBV4-2 | - | CASSQGERVSYEQYF | TGTGCCAGCAGCCAAGGGGAGCGGGTCTCCTACGAGCAGTACTTC
TRBJ2-5 | - | TRBV12-3/TRBV12-4 | few | CASLLHEQETQYF | TGTGCCAGCCTCTTACATGAACAAGAGACCCAGTACTTC
TRBJ2-7 | TRBD2 | TRBV9 | - | CASSVGTNSYEQYF | TGTGCCAGCAGCGTGGGGACTAACTCCTACGAGCAGTACTTC
TRBJ1-5 | - | TRBV18 | - | CASSPGGEKPQHF | TGTGCCAGCTCACCCGGGGGGGAGAAGCCCCAGCATTTT
TRBJ2-5 | TRBD2 | TRBV5-1 | - | CASSLTGTSGRETQYF | TGCGCCAGCAGCTTGACAGGGACTAGCGGGAGAGAGACCCAGTACTTC
TRBJ1-1 | - | TRBV4-1 | - | CASSQDMAGMNTEAFF | TGCGCCAGCAGCCAAGATATGGCGGGTATGAACACTGAAGCTTTCTTT
TRBJ2-7 | TRBD2 | TRBV9 | - | CASSVDPQGLVLVEQYF | TGTGCCAGCAGCGTAGACCCCCAGGGACTAGTTCTCGTCGAGCAGTACTTC
TRBJ1-5 | TRBD1 | TRBV27 | - | CASSLHRGNNQPQHF | TGTGCCAGCAGTCTCCACAGGGGAAACAATCAGCCCCAGCATTTT
TRBJ2-7 | - | TRBV7-9 | - | CASSPPGYEQYF | TGTGCCAGCAGCCCACCGGGATACGAGCAGTACTTC
TRBJ2-1 | TRBD2 | TRBV6-5 | - | CASSYGLAGVNEQFF | TGTGCCAGCAGTTACGGGCTAGCGGGAGTGAATGAGCAGTTCTTC
TRBJ1-2 | - | TRBV7-2 | - | CASSLALRGYGYTF | TGTGCCAGCAGCTTAGCGCTAAGGGGTTATGGCTACACCTTC
TRBJ1-5 | - | TRBV5-5 | - | CASSLVLSRQGGNQPQHF | TGTGCCAGCAGCTTGGTTCTAAGCCGGCAGGGTGGCAATCAGCCCCAGCATTTT
TRBJ2-1 | - | TRBV5-6 | - | CASSSVLGEFF | TGTGCCAGCAGCTCGGTTCTCGGGGAGTTCTTC
TRBJ1-3 | - | TRBV12-3/TRBV12-4 | - | CASSLNSGNTIYF | TGTGCCAGCAGTCTTAACTCTGGAAACACCATATATTTT
TRBJ1-5 | - | TRBV27 | - | CASPRPGVKHF | TGTGCCAGCCCAAGGCCGGGAGTCAAGCATTTT
TRBJ1-6 | TRBD1 | TRBV18 | - | CASSPRDRLESPLHF | TGTGCCAGCTCACCCCGGGACAGGTTAGAATCACCCCTCCACTTT
TRBJ1-2 | - | TRBV2 | - | CASSENSPFGYTF | TGTGCCAGCAGTGAAAACAGCCCCTTTGGCTACACCTTC
TRBJ1-3 | - | TRBV6-5 | few | CASSYSAYSGNTIYF | TGTGCCAGCAGTTACTCGGCATACTCTGGAAACACCATATATTTT
TRBJ2-7 | TRBD1 | TRBV7-9 | - | CASREFRDSIYEQYF | TGTGCCAGCAGAGAATTCCGGGACAGTATCTACGAGCAGTACTTC
TRBJ1-6 | - | TRBV6-2/TRBV6-3 | - | CASSFPPGESSPLHF | TGTGCCAGCAGTTTCCCCCCAGGGGAGAGTTCACCCCTCCACTTT
TRBJ2-1 | TRBD2 | TRBV15 | - | CATSRGIGGGAGEQFF | TGTGCCACCAGCAGAGGAATCGGCGGGGGGGCTGGAGAGCAGTTCTTC
TRBJ2-7 | TRBD1 | TRBV6-2/TRBV6-3 | - | CASSRGTGPYEQYF | TGTGCCAGCAGTAGGGGGACAGGACCCTACGAGCAGTACTTC
TRBJ1-2 | - | TRBV4-1 | - | CASSQVGNRGAEGYTF | TGCGCCAGCAGCCAAGTTGGAAATCGGGGGGCGGAGGGCTACACCTTC
TRBJ2-7 | TRBD1 | TRBV27 | - | CASSYTPGGEQYF | TGTGCCAGCAGTTACACCCCAGGGGGCGAGCAGTACTTC
TRBJ1-5 | TRBD1 | TRBV3-1/TRBV3-2 | - | CASSRTGDQPQHF | TGTGCCAGCAGCAGGACAGGGGATCAGCCCCAGCATTTT
TRBJ2-2 | - | TRBV30 | - | CARPGTITGELFF | TGTGCCCGTCCCGGGACAATCACCGGGGAGCTGTTTTTT
TRBJ1-2 | - | TRBV5-8 | - | CASSLASYGRNYGYTF | TGTGCCAGCAGCTTGGCTTCGTACGGGAGGAACTATGGCTACACCTTC